This TCR beta chain was retrieved from a study of T cell responses to AZD1222 COVID-19 vaccine. General study points: White British people made up most donors, females outnumbered males, and clonal diversity was possibly underestimated. Only six or seven AZD1222 recipients tested seropositive at baseline. With dominance at 160-218 and 743-854, vaccine-associated CD4 TCRs spanned spike. Nearly half of unique spike-specific TCRs reportedly avoided B.1.351 and B.1.1.7 mutated regions.

Sequencing was performed with immunoSEQ multiplex PCR; in TCRdb, only in-frame clones are kept and a portion is missing. Here the sample spans around 200,000 clones, 70% to 90% being singletons. On this clone itself: The antigen is undetermined.

The CDR3 runs to 16 residues. Germline V CDR1 and CDR2: SGDLS, YYNGEE. V was clipped by 6 bases and J by 0 bases; unmatched bases: 10. The sample here was peripheral blood, taken 28 days after the second AZD1222 dose. The receptor's source is an adult who received the AZD1222 COVID-19 vaccine. The chain has TRBV9 and TRBJ2-3, with 7 bases fitting TRBD2. CDR3 sequence (DNA): TGTGCCAGCACCCAAGGGCTAGCGGTAAGCACAGATACGCAGTATTTT. Its protein product is CASTQGLAVSTDTQYF.